What follows is one TCR beta chain and its context. The V segment lost 0 bases and the J segment 5 bases; nucleotides outside the gene matches: 3. There are 16 residues in the CDR3. Germline CDR1 reads SGHVS; CDR2 reads FNYEAQ. The sample belongs to a study of T cell changes during pregnancy in multiple sclerosis. Sequencing was performed with immunoSEQ multiplex PCR; in TCRdb, only in-frame clones are kept and a portion is missing. The table includes about 83,000 clones, around 93% detected once. The receptor comes from a female donor in good health, serving as a control in a pregnancy study. Some clones in this sample may be carry-over from other donors' samples. The chain uses TRBV7-6 and TRBJ2-2; 10 bases fit TRBD2. The source was PBMCs, collected in the first trimester of pregnancy. The CDR3 loop reads CASSLALAGGTGELFF. The CDR3 DNA reads as TGTGCCAGCAGCTTAGCGTTAGCGGGAGGTACCGGGGAGCTGTTTTTT.